The sequence of this TCR beta chain was determined in a study of blood T cell repertoires in COVID-19. Overall study: The United States, Italy and Spain supplied acute and convalescent COVID-19 samples. Nucleic acid was either cDNA or gDNA, and it came from T cells, B-cell-depleted T cells, or PBMCs.

The CDR3 consists of 14 residues. Germline CDR1 is SGHRS and CDR2 is YFSETQ. With 0 bases removed from V and 5 bases from J, the gap between germline ends came to 11 bases. Original handling: Estimation of nucleated cell counts relied on the amplification of reference gene primers. Generated by immunoSEQ multiplex PCR, the TCRdb table keeps only in-frame clones and is missing some. That table supplies the V and J calls and clone size; D and trimming were determined from the DNA. Of approximately 230,000 clones in the sample, approximately 83% are singletons; the top ten hold about 9.6%. Sequenced material: peripheral blood. The TCR was taken from an elderly man with acute or convalescent COVID-19. V usage is TRBV5-1 and J usage is TRBJ1-1; D unclear. The CDR3 coding sequence is TGCGCCAGCAGCTTGGGGGGAGGAGGTACTGAAGCTTTCTTT. This translates into CASSLGGGGTEAFF. Together with reference TRBV5-1 and TRBJ1-1, the CDR3 gives the full variable domain: KAGVTQTPRYLIKTRGQQVTLSCSPISGHRSVSWYQQTPGQGLQFLFEYFSETQRNKGNFPGRFSGRQFSNSRSEMNVSTLELGDSALYLCASSLGGGGTEAFFGQGTRLTVV.